A single sample gave rise to the 32 T cell receptor beta chains below, sequenced in a study of blood T cell repertoires in COVID-19. Generated by immunoSEQ multiplex PCR, the TCRdb table keeps only in-frame clones and is missing some. The repertoire has more than 150,000 clones, roughly 87% of them found once; the top ten carry about 6.5%. The material sequenced was PBMCs or T cells enriched from blood (not recorded which). Every receptor here comes from a woman between 50 and 59 years old who had recovered from COVID-19.

This rearrangement joins TRBV5-1 to TRBJ2-1; 7 nucleotides line up with TRBD1. This CDR3 region has 16 residues. Germline assignment: CDR1 SGHRS and CDR2 YFSETQ. Germline trimming cut 0 bases from V and 6 bases from J; bases unmatched to any gene: 9. In DNA form, the CDR3 reads TGCGCCAGCAGCTTGGTAACAGGGAACAGGGGCAATGAGCAGTTCTTC. Translation gives CASSLVTGNRGNEQFF.

The chain combines TRBV7-8 with TRBJ1-1; the D is unclear. V was cut by 0 bases and J by 3 bases, with 11 bases left in between. From germline, CDR1 is SGHVS and CDR2 FQNEAQ. The CDR3 sequence is 15 residues long. Here the CDR3 reads CASSLASGFDTEAFF. In DNA, the CDR3 is TGTGCCAGCAGCTTAGCGTCGGGTTTTGACACTGAAGCTTTCTTT.

This clone came up many times. The chain joins TRBV24-1 to TRBJ1-2, with 10 bases fitting TRBD1. Germline CDR1 and CDR2: KGHDR and SFDVKD. After removal of 3 bases from V and 14 bases from J, the junction contained 8 bases not matched to a gene. This CDR3 has 13 amino acids. CDR3 DNA sequence: TGTGCCACCAGTGATCCAGGACAGGGGGTTTGGACCTTC. Its translation is CATSDPGQGVWTF.

This clone showed up just once. The genes are TRBV19 and TRBJ1-6; a weak D match, TRBD1 (6 bases). Trimming took 5 bases from V and 4 from J, leaving 12 bases between them. The CDR3 consists of 15 residues. Germline V gene lookup returns CDR1 LNHDA and CDR2 SQIVND (reference sequence). CDR3 residues: CASSQGQNYNSPLHF. In DNA, the CDR3 is TGTGCCAGTAGTCAAGGACAGAATTATAATTCACCCCTCCACTTT.

The chain uses TRBV18 and TRBJ1-1; D may be TRBD1 (5 bases). V shed 2 bases and J shed 2 bases, with 12 bases lying between them. Germline V lookup: CDR1 KGHSH, CDR2 LQKENI. This CDR3 comprises 15 residues. For the CDR3, the DNA is TGTGCCAGCTCACCAGGGGCAGGACGTAACACTGAAGCTTTCTTT. Translation: CASSPGAGRNTEAFF.

The chain is built from TRBV19 and TRBJ1-1, with D perhaps matching TRBD1 (6 bases). This CDR3 comprises 13 residues. CDR1 and CDR2 from the germline V gene are LNHDA and SQIVND (reference sequence). V lost 6 bases and J lost 4, with 12 bases in between. The CDR3 nucleotides are TGTGCCAGTAGCAGGGGTAGAGGCACTGAAGCTTTCTTT. It yields the protein CASSRGRGTEAFF.

The chain recombines TRBV2 with TRBJ1-1; the match to TRBD1 covers 10 bases. The CDR3 length is 15 residues. J lost 6 bases, V lost 5 bases, and 9 bases had no gene match. Per germline, CDR1 SNHLY and CDR2 FYNNEI. This CDR3 is CASSSDRGVHSEAFF. Written as DNA, the CDR3 is TGTGCCAGCAGTTCGGACAGGGGGGTACATTCTGAAGCTTTCTTT.

This sequence joins TRBV18 and TRBJ2-7; a weak D match, TRBD1 (5 bases). CDR1 is KGHSH, CDR2 LQKENI, per germline. V lost 2 bases to trimming and J lost 4 bases, with 9 bases between them. The CDR3 runs to 13 residues. DNA for the CDR3: TGTGCCAGCTCACCATCCCAGGGATACGAGCAGTACTTC. Translating gives CASSPSQGYEQYF.

The rearrangement joins TRBV5-1 to TRBJ2-3; 10 bases align to TRBD1. The V segment lost 4 bases and the J segment 1 base; nucleotides outside the gene matches: 0. Germline V gene data show CDR1 as SGHRS and CDR2 as YFSETQ. The CDR3 sequence is 14 residues long. CDR3 amino acids: CASSGTGGTDTQYF. CDR3 DNA sequence: TGCGCCAGCAGCGGGACAGGGGGCACAGATACGCAGTATTTT.

V usage is TRBV14 and J usage is TRBJ2-5; weak D call: TRBD1 (6 bases). Germline V gene sequence: CDR1 SGHDN, CDR2 FVKESK. V was cut by 0 bases and J by 4 bases, with 15 bases left in between. This CDR3 spans 16 amino acids. In DNA form, the CDR3 reads TGTGCCAGCAGCCAAGAATCAACAGGGTCGGGAGAGACCCAGTACTTC. Translated, it gives CASSQESTGSGETQYF.

The rearrangement links TRBV28 to TRBJ1-1; D remains ambiguous. CDR3 length equals 12 residues. Germline V gene lookup returns CDR1 MDHEN and CDR2 SYDVKM. V was trimmed by 2 bases and J by 8 bases, leaving 9 bases between them. The CDR3 is CASSLPLSEAFF. CDR3 coding DNA: TGTGCCAGCAGTTTACCACTGAGCGAAGCTTTCTTT.

The CDR3 nucleotides read TGTGCCAGCAGCCGAACTAGCGGGAGTCATGGTGAGCAGTTCTTC. This encodes CASSRTSGSHGEQFF. The chain carries TRBV28 and TRBJ2-1, with 11 bases matching TRBD2. This CDR3 is 15 amino acids long. J was trimmed by 9 bases and V by 6 bases; bases with no gene match: 10. Germline V gene lookup returns CDR1 MDHEN and CDR2 SYDVKM.

The chain recombines TRBV5-1 with TRBJ2-3; 7 bases are shared with TRBD2. CDR1 and CDR2 (germline): SGHRS, YFSETQ. V lost 0 bases to trimming and J lost 4 bases; unmatched junction nucleotides: 5. CDR3 length: 15 residues. CDR3 amino acids: CASSLGGRAADTQYF. CDR3 bases: TGCGCCAGCAGCTTGGGCGGGAGAGCGGCAGATACGCAGTATTTT.

The chain recombines TRBV3-1 (or the pseudogene TRBV3-2) with TRBJ2-1, with no clear D. CDR3 length equals 12 residues. The germline V gene has CDR1 LGHDT and CDR2 YNNKEL (reference sequence). V was clipped by 3 bases and J by 7 bases, with 7 bases between them. The CDR3 bases are TGTGCCAGCAGCCACGGTTGGAATGAGCAGTTCTTC. Protein: CASSHGWNEQFF.

The rearrangement links TRBV5-1 to TRBJ1-2; 8 bases align to TRBD1. Germline CDR1 is SGHRS and CDR2 is YFSETQ. V lost 0 bases to trimming and J lost 7 bases; unmatched junction nucleotides: 8. The CDR3 is made up of 15 amino acids. The CDR3 nucleotides are TGCGCCAGCAGCTTGGCCGCAGGGGGCGCGCGTGGCTACACCTTC. Amino acid sequence: CASSLAAGGARGYTF.

V usage is TRBV29-1 and J usage is TRBJ2-7; TRBD2 matches 9 bases. The CDR3 extends over 15 amino acids. After removal of 4 bases from V and 7 bases from J, the junction contained 14 bases not matched to a gene. In germline, CDR1 is SQVTM, CDR2 ANQGSEA. CDR3 sequence (DNA): TGCAGCGTTGCGGTTGGCGGGAGGGCCCCGAGGGAGCAGTACTTC. It encodes CSVAVGGRAPREQYF.

This chain joins TRBV11-1 and TRBJ2-7; unclear D gene. V was shortened by 5 bases and J by 0 bases, with 11 bases between the two germline ends. This CDR3 has 14 residues. From germline, CDR1 is SGHAT and CDR2 FQDESV (reference sequence). The CDR3 protein is CASSPTWSSYEQYF. CDR3 DNA: TGTGCCAGCAGCCCCACATGGAGCTCCTACGAGCAGTACTTC.

The chain is built from TRBV6-1 and TRBJ2-7, with 7 bases that match TRBD1. The CDR3 extends over 16 amino acids. Germline trimming cut 1 base from V and 4 bases from J; bases unmatched to any gene: 10. Germline loops: CDR1 MNHNS, CDR2 SASEGT. The CDR3 loop reads CASSEGQGVVGYEQYF. The CDR3, as DNA: TGTGCCAGCAGTGAAGGGCAGGGGGTGGTTGGGTACGAGCAGTACTTC.

The chain recombines TRBV10-1 with TRBJ1-3, with a tentative D call TRBD1 (5 bases). CDR1 and CDR2 from the germline V gene are WNHNN and SYGVQD (reference sequence). This CDR3 is built from 15 residues. The V gene lost 5 bases and the J gene lost 0 bases, with 11 bases spanning the gap. This CDR3 is CASSTGQASGNTIYF. The CDR3 DNA sequence: TGCGCCAGCAGTACTGGACAAGCCTCTGGAAACACCATATATTTT.

This clone was seen only once. The rearrangement links TRBV7-9 to TRBJ2-7; a possible D gene is TRBD1 (5 bases). Germline V lookup: CDR1 SEHNR, CDR2 FQNEAQ (reference sequence). CDR3 length: 16 amino acids. With 0 bases removed from V and 3 bases from J, the gap between germline ends came to 15 bases. CDR3 protein: CASSLALRQLDYEQYF. The CDR3 nucleotides are TGTGCCAGCAGCTTAGCTCTCCGACAGTTAGACTACGAGCAGTACTTC.

This chain links TRBV28 with TRBJ1-6; TRBD1 aligns across 7 bases. J lost 4 bases, V lost 4 bases, and 4 bases had no gene match. The CDR3 runs to 15 residues. In germline, CDR1 is MDHEN, CDR2 SYDVKM. The DNA for the CDR3 is TGTGCCAGCAGTTCCCCGACAGGGTATAATTCACCCCTCCACTTT. Protein product: CASSSPTGYNSPLHF.

This clone was found once. V usage is TRBV11-3 and J usage is TRBJ2-7, with 7 bases lining up with TRBD2. Unmatched junction bases numbered 4, after V lost 1 base and J lost 4 bases. Germline-derived CDR1 and CDR2 are SGHNT and YENEEA. The CDR3 covers 14 residues. CDR3 nucleotide sequence: TGTGCCAGCAGCTTAGGGACTAGTTTGTACGAGCAGTACTTC. Translated, it gives CASSLGTSLYEQYF.

The chain recombines TRBV28 with TRBJ1-5; the match to TRBD1 covers 8 bases. Germline trimming cut 4 bases from V and 4 bases from J; bases unmatched to any gene: 9. Germline V gene lookup returns CDR1 MDHEN and CDR2 SYDVKM. The CDR3 extends over 16 amino acids. The DNA for the CDR3 is TGTGCCAGCAGTTCCCCCCGGCAGGGGGCGAATCAGCCCCAGCATTTT. Protein sequence: CASSSPRQGANQPQHF.

The chain joins TRBV18 to TRBJ2-2; D is uncertain. The CDR3 has 15 amino acids. The V end lost 1 base, the J end lost 2 bases, and 8 bases lay between the germline ends. CDR1 is KGHSH and CDR2 is LQKENI in the germline V gene. The DNA for the CDR3 is TGTGCCAGCTCACCACAAACAGATAACACCGGGGAGCTGTTTTTT. Amino acids: CASSPQTDNTGELFF.

V usage is TRBV5-4 and J usage is TRBJ2-7; 9 bases are a match to TRBD1. Germline V gives CDR1 SGHNT, CDR2 YYREEE (reference sequence). After removal of 3 bases from V and 1 base from J, the junction contained 11 bases not matched to a gene. This CDR3 is built from 17 residues. CDR3: CASSYRKGQGVSYEQYF. The CDR3 nucleotides are TGTGCCAGCAGCTACAGGAAGGGACAGGGAGTATCCTACGAGCAGTACTTC.

V usage is TRBV4-3 and J usage is TRBJ2-5; D remains ambiguous. The CDR3 has 14 residues. Germline V CDR1 and CDR2: LGHNA, YSLEER. Trimming stripped 0 bases from V and 2 bases from J, with 7 bases between. The CDR3 spells CASSQDIVQETQYF. The CDR3 DNA is TGCGCCAGCAGCCAAGATATAGTTCAAGAGACCCAGTACTTC.

The chain employs TRBV2 and TRBJ1-6, with D unclear. The CDR3 consists of 15 residues. In germline, CDR1 is SNHLY, CDR2 FYNNEI. The germline V and J ends were trimmed by 6 bases and 0 bases, with 9 bases remaining between them. Here the CDR3 reads CASRRESSYNSPLHF. The CDR3 region has the DNA TGTGCCAGCAGAAGAGAGAGCTCCTATAATTCACCCCTCCACTTT.

The chain uses TRBV30 and TRBJ2-1; tentative D call: TRBD2 (5 bases). Between the trimmed V and J ends, which lost 4 bases and 0 bases, there was a span of 10 bases. The CDR3 consists of 14 residues. Germline lookup yields CDR1 GTSNPN and CDR2 SVGIG (reference sequence). The CDR3 protein is CAWIARSSYNEQFF. CDR3 in DNA: TGTGCCTGGATAGCGCGAAGCTCCTACAATGAGCAGTTCTTC.

The chain has TRBV9 and TRBJ1-3; no definite D call. CDR3 length equals 13 residues. Per the germline V gene, CDR1 is SGDLS and CDR2 is YYNGEE. The ends were cut back, 0 bases at V and 9 bases at J, with 10 bases in the middle. The CDR3 spells CASSVGGESTIYF. CDR3 in DNA: TGTGCCAGCAGCGTAGGGGGAGAGAGCACCATATATTTT.

This chain joins TRBV27 and TRBJ2-5; 7 bases are shared with TRBD1. This CDR3 spans 14 amino acids. With 5 bases clipped from V and 1 base from J, the junction kept 4 bases outside the gene matches. Germline CDR1 reads MNHEY; CDR2 reads SMNVEV (reference sequence). The CDR3 loop reads CASSKTGAQETQYF. CDR3 DNA sequence: TGTGCCAGCAGTAAAACAGGGGCCCAAGAGACCCAGTACTTC.

This sequence joins TRBV18 and TRBJ1-5; 9 bases line up with TRBD1. This CDR3 region has 16 residues. Looked up from germline, CDR1 is KGHSH and CDR2 is LQKENI. With 3 bases clipped from V and 2 bases from J, the junction kept 5 bases outside the gene matches. CDR3 nucleotide sequence: TGTGCCAGCTCACCCCAGGGGGACAGGGGCAATCAGCCCCAGCATTTT. Encoded protein: CASSPQGDRGNQPQHF.

The sample holds a few counts of this clone. This chain joins TRBV13 and TRBJ1-4, with 9 bases identical to TRBD1. J lost 7 bases, V lost 5 bases, and 5 bases had no gene match. The CDR3 totals 14 residues. Germline assignment: CDR1 PRHDT and CDR2 FYEKMQ (reference sequence). CDR3 coding DNA: TGTGCCAGCAGCATCTACAGGGGGCCTGAAAAACTGTTTTTT. Protein: CASSIYRGPEKLFF.